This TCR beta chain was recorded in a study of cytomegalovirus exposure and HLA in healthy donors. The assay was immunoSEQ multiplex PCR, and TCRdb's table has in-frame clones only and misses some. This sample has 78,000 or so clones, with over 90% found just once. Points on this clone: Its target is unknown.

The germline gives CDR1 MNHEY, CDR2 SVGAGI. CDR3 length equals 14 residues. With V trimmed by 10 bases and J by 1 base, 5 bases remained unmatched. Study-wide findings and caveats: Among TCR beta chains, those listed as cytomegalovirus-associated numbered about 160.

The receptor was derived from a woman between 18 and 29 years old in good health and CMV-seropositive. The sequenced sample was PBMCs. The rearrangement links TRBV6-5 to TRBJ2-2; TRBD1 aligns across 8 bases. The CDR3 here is CATTGQGNTGELFF. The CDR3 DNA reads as TGTGCCACCACAGGACAGGGGAACACCGGGGAGCTGTTTTTT.